This T cell receptor beta chain comes out of a study of T cell repertoires in cytomegalovirus infection. At the level of the study: Matching HLA type and CMV infection were both indicated by public TCR beta signatures. Broader study findings: Adding up the frequency of public TCR beta families identified people who carried CMV plus the relevant HLA. The response measured ex vivo was dominated by TCR beta clonotypes (HLA-C-restricted and CMV-specific).

A word on this clonotype: What it binds is not known.

CDR1 DFQATT and CDR2 SNEGSKA come from the germline V gene (reference sequence). Trimming pared 0 bases from V and 5 bases from J, leaving 13 bases between. This CDR3 is built from 14 residues. One entry per CDR3 protein, called by TCRdb with MiXCR from the reads. The sample comprises around 570,000 distinct CDR3 sequences, 40% of which are singletons, and more than 40% rests with the top ten. Sequences were derived from cultured PBMCs, sampled from culture after CMV antigen stimulation. The chain is built from TRBV20-1 and TRBJ1-1; D ambiguous. The sequence was obtained from a human donor in good health (CMV status not recorded). Some clones in this sample may be carry-over from other donors' samples. CDR3 sequence (DNA): TGCAGTGCTAGAGACCCTTTCGGTGGGACTGAAGCTTTCTTT. The encoded protein is CSARDPFGGTEAFF.